This T cell receptor beta chain was captured by sequencing in a study of beta chain features in type 1 diabetes. Reverse transcription of all isolated RNA meant that expressed TCRB transcripts were sequenced. Clones were read by immunoSEQ multiplex PCR, and TCRdb kept only the in-frame ones, dropping some. The repertoire includes around 250,000 clones, 27% of them detected once, and 4% sits in the top ten. CDR3 length: 14 amino acids. Germline V gene sequence: CDR1 KGHSH, CDR2 LQKENI. The germline V and J ends were trimmed by 4 bases and 2 bases, with 11 bases remaining between them. The receptor was isolated from a man under 40 in good health. The chain recombines TRBV18 with TRBJ2-5, with D perhaps being TRBD1 or TRBD2 (5 bases each). The sequenced material came from central memory CD4+ T cells from blood. Written as DNA, the CDR3 is TGTGCCAGCTCACTCGGGGACGGTCAAGAGACCCAGTACTTC. Protein sequence: CASSLGDGQETQYF. Based on the CDR3 plus reference TRBV18 and TRBJ2-5, the full variable domain is NAGVMQNPRHLVRRRGQEARLRCSPMKGHSHVYWYRQLPEEGLKFMVYLQKENIIDESGMPKERFSAEFPKEGPSILRIQQVVRGDSAAYFCASSLGDGQETQYFGPGTRLLVL.